This T cell receptor beta chain was sequenced for a study of T-cell reconstitution after alpha-beta-depleted transplantation in children (dated by TCRdb to 2015 to 2016). With respect to the entire study: Using TCR repertoire profiling, the study followed T-cell immune reconstitution in a quantitative way in children after TCRalphabeta/CD19-depleted allogeneic hematopoietic cell transplantation. What the research found in general, with its limitations: Apparently early alphabetaT-cell count recovery about two months after transplant reportedly relied on only several hundred rapidly expanded clones derived from non-depleted graft cells. Hyperexpanded clone frequencies declined over subsequent months; after one year, T-cell counts and TCRbeta diversity were mostly attributed to newly produced T cells. In some patients, high TCRbeta diversity at day 60 was attributed to recipient T cells and intrathymic progenitors that had survived conditioning.

CDR1 and CDR2, per the germline V gene, are SQVTM and ANQGSEA. Counted from cysteine to phenylalanine, this CDR3 has 13 amino acids. Just the 39-base CDR3 DNA is kept, in frame starting at base 1. V is shortened by 3 bases, J by 1 base, and the region joining them spans 6 bases. The protocol used for the library was PCR. Instrument used: Illumina HiSeq 2500. TCR library preparation used molecular barcoding, with unique molecular identifiers applied to normalize quantification of the TCRbeta repertoire. The raw public reads went through TCRdb reprocessing: fastp at Q25, MiXCR clone calling, in-frame beta chains kept. Rows are combined by CDR3 protein, so each entry shows the most common genes and DNA. The table for this sample lists over 120,000 distinct CDR3 sequences; about 9% of them were counted only once. 15% to 20% of the sample is in the top ten clones. The sample holds many counts of this clonotype. The antigen it binds to is not known. Per-base quality was not reported, and no clone a single base away is much larger than it.

This sample's treatment or condition label indicates: allogeneic hematopoietic cell transplantation with graft depleted of TCRalphabeta T cells and CD19 B cells. Transplant recipients were children who received TCRalphabeta/CD19-depleted allogeneic hematopoietic cell grafts. The material sequenced was PBMCs, mostly from graft donor cells, taken 180 days after TCRalphabeta/CD19-depleted stem cell transplant. This TCR was sampled from a female patient between 2 and 15 years old who had a stem cell transplant for congenital amegakaryocytic thrombocytopenia, so the T cells may come from the graft donor. This chain is built from TRBV29-1 and TRBJ1-4; the D gene assignment is ambiguous. The encoded CDR3 is CSVELGTNEKLFF. DNA sequence: TGCAGCGTTGAGTTGGGAACTAATGAAAAACTGTTTTTT.